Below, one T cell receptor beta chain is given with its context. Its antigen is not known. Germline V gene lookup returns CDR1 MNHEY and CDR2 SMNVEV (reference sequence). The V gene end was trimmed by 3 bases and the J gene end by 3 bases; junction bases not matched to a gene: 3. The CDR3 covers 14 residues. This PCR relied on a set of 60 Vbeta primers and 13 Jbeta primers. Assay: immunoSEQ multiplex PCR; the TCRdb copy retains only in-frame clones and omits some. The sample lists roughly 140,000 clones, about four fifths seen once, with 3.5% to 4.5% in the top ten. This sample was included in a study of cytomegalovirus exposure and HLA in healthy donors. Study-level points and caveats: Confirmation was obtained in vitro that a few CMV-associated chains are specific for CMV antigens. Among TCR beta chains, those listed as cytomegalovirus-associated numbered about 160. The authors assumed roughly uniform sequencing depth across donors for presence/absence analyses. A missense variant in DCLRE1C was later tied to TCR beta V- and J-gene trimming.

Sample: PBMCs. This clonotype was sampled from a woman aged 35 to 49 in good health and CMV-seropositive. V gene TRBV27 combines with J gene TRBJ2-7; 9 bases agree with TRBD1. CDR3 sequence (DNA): TGTGCCAGCAGTTTCGACAGGGGGGGCTACGAGCAGTACTTC. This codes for CASSFDRGGYEQYF.